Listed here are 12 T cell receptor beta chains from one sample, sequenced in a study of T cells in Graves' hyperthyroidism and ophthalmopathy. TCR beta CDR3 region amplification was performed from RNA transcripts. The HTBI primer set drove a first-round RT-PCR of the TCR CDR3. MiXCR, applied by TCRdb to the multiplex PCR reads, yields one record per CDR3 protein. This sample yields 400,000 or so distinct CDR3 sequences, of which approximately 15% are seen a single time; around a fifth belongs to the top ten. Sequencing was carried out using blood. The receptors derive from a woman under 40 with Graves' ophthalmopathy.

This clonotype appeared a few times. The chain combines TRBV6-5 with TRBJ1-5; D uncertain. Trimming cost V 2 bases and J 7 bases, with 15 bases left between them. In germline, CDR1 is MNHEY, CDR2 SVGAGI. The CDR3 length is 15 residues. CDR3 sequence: CASSYSPVPSQPQHF. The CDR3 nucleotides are TGTGCCAGCAGTTACAGCCCGGTTCCCAGCCAGCCCCAGCATTTT.

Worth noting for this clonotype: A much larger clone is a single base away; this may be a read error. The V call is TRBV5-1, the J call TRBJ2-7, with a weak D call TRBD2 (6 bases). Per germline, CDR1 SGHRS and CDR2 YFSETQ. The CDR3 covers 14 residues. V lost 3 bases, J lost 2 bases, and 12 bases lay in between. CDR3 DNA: TGCGCCAGCAGCTCAGACGGGGGTACCTACGAGCAGTACTTC. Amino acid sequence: CASSSDGGTYEQYF.

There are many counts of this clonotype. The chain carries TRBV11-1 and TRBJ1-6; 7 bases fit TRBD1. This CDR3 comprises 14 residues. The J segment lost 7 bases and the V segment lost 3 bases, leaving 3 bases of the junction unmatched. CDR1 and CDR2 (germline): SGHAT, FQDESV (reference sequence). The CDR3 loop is CASSFGRGNSPLHF. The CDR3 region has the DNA TGTGCCAGCAGCTTTGGCAGGGGGAATTCACCCCTCCACTTT.

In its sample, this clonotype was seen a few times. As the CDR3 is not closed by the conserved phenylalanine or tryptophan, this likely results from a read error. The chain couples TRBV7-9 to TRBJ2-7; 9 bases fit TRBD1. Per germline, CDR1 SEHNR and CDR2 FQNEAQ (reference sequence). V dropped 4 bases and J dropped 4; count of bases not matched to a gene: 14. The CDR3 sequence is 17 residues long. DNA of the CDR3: TGTGCCAGCAGCTCAACCCTCCTTCGGGACAGGGTTTACGAGCAGTACCTC. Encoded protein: CASSSTLLRDRVYEQYL.

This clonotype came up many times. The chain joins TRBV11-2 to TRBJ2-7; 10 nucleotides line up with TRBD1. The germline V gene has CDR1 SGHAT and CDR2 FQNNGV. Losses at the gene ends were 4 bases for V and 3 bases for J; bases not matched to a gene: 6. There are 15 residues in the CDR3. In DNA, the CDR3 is TGTGCCAGCAGCTCGTACCGGGACAGGGGCTACGAGCAGTACTTC. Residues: CASSSYRDRGYEQYF.

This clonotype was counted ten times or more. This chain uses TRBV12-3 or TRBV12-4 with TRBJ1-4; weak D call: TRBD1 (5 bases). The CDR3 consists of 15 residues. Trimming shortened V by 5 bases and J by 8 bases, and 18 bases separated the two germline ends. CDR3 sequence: CASSLLWGVGEKLFF. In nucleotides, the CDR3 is TGTGCCAGCAGTCTGTTGTGGGGGGTTGGGGAAAAACTGTTTTTT.

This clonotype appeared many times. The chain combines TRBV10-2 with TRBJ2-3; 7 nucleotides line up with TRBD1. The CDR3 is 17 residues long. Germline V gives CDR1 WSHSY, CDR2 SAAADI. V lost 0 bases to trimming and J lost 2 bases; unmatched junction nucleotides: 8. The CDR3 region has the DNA TGCGCCAGCAGTGAGTCGTTAGGGGGCTCCCACACAGATACGCAGTATTTT. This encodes CASSESLGGSHTDTQYF.

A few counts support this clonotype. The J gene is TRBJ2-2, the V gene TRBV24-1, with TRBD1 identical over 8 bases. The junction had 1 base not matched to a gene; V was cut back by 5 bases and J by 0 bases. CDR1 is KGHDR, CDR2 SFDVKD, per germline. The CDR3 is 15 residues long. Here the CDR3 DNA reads TGTGCCACCAGTGGACAGGGGTCGAACACCGGGGAGCTGTTTTTT. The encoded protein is CATSGQGSNTGELFF.

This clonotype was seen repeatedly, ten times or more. DNA for the CDR3: TGTGCCAGCAGTCACCCCTCGGGTACGCAGTATTTT. Its protein is CASSHPSGTQYF. The chain recombines TRBV7-8 with TRBJ2-3; D unresolved. Trimming cost V 6 bases and J 8 bases, with 12 bases left between them. This CDR3 is built from 12 residues. Germline V gene data show CDR1 as SGHVS and CDR2 as FQNEAQ. Full variable domain (outside the CDR3, taken from reference TRBV7-8 and TRBJ2-3): GAGVSQSPRYKVAKRGQDVALRCDPISGHVSLFWYQQALGQGPEFLTYFQNEAQLDKSGLPSDRFFAERPEGSVSTLKIQRTQQEDSAVYLCASSHPSGTQYFGPGTRLTVL.

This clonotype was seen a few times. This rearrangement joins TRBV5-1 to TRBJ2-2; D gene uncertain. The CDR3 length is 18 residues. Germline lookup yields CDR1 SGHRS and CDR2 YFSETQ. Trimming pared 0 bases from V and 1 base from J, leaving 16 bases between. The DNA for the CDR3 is TGCGCCAGCAGCTTGGTCTTTGTTCAGACTGGGAACACCGGGGAGCTGTTTTTT. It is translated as CASSLVFVQTGNTGELFF.

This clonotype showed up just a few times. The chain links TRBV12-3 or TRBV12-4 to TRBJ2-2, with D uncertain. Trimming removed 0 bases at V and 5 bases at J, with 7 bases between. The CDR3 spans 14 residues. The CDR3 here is CASSLARHTGELFF. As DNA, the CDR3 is TGTGCCAGCAGTTTAGCCCGCCATACCGGGGAGCTGTTTTTT.

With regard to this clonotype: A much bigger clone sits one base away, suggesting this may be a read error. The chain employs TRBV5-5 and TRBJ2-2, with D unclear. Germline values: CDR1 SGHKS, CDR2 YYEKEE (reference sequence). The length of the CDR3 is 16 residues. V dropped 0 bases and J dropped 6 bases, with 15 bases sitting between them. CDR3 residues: CASSLGVFSSSGELFF. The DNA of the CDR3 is TGTGCCAGCAGCTTGGGGGTCTTCTCATCCTCCGGGGAGCTGTTTTTT.